The 20 T cell receptor beta chains listed next were all sequenced from one sample in a study of technical replicates of blood from a few donors. Assay used: immunoSEQ multiplex PCR; TCRdb lists only in-frame clones, some missing. The repertoire consists of 75,000 to 90,000 clones, with about 96% occurring once and the leading ten covering roughly 0.34%. The sequenced sample consisted of T cells isolated from PBMCs. These receptors all come from a human donor in good health.

This clone came up once. The chain carries TRBV7-6 and TRBJ1-5; D possibly corresponds to TRBD1 (5 bases). CDR1 and CDR2 from the germline V gene are SGHVS and FNYEAQ. The CDR3 totals 15 residues. The germline V and J ends were trimmed by 8 bases and 6 bases, with 20 bases remaining between them. DNA for the CDR3: TGTGCCAGCGGGGGAGACGTTACGGGGGTTCAGCCCCAGCATTTT. Translation gives CASGGDVTGVQPQHF.

V gene TRBV28 combines with J gene TRBJ2-7, with D maybe TRBD2 (10 bases). CDR3 length equals 20 residues. V lost 7 bases, J lost 0 bases, and 31 bases lay in between. Germline assignment: CDR1 MDHEN and CDR2 SYDVKM. The CDR3 region is CASIPTGGILAGKGSYEQYF. As DNA, the CDR3 is TGTGCCAGCATCCCGACAGGGGGTATACTAGCGGGAAAGGGCTCCTACGAGCAGTACTTC.

The chain joins TRBV9 to TRBJ2-1, with D possibly matching TRBD1 (5 bases). This CDR3 spans 14 amino acids. CDR1 is SGDLS, CDR2 YYNGEE, per germline. Trimming removed 0 bases from V and 9 bases from J, with 13 bases in between. The CDR3 coding sequence is TGTGCCAGCAGCGTAGGGGGTGGGGCGGCTGAGCAGTTCTTC. Protein: CASSVGGGAAEQFF.

The chain carries TRBV6-5 and TRBJ2-7, with a weak D call TRBD2 (6 bases). V dropped 0 bases and J dropped 5 bases, with 14 bases sitting between them. The CDR3 spans 15 residues. Looked up from germline, CDR1 is MNHEY and CDR2 is SVGAGI. CDR3 DNA sequence: TGTGCCAGCAGTTACTCCGGGACTTCCCCTAACGAGCAGTACTTC. This encodes CASSYSGTSPNEQYF.

The chain combines TRBV11-3 with TRBJ2-7, with a tentative D call TRBD2 (5 bases). Germline CDR1 SGHNT, CDR2 YENEEA. This CDR3 is 15 amino acids long. With 6 bases removed from V and 4 bases from J, the gap between germline ends came to 19 bases. The CDR3 here is CASSSYGVQIYEQYF. The CDR3 DNA sequence: TGTGCCAGCAGTTCCTACGGGGTTCAGATTTACGAGCAGTACTTC.

The gene calls are TRBV28 and TRBJ1-1; D gene unclear. Germline lookup yields CDR1 MDHEN and CDR2 SYDVKM. The CDR3 is 12 residues long. With 4 bases removed from V and 6 bases from J, the gap between germline ends came to 9 bases. CDR3 protein: CASSSGYPEAFF. The CDR3 coding sequence is TGTGCCAGCAGTTCCGGTTACCCTGAAGCTTTCTTT. Full variable domain (missing parts from reference TRBV28 and TRBJ1-1): DVKVTQSSRYLVKRTGEKVFLECVQDMDHENMFWYRQDPGLGLRLIYFSYDVKMKEKGDIPEGYSVSREKKERFSLILESASTNQTSMYLCASSSGYPEAFFGQGTRLTVV.

The chain joins TRBV15 to TRBJ1-1; TRBD1 matches at 7 bases. Germline V gene lookup returns CDR1 LNHNV and CDR2 YYDKDF (reference sequence). The CDR3 extends over 13 amino acids. Germline trimming cut 3 bases from V and 11 bases from J; bases unmatched to any gene: 9. CDR3: CATSRGQNSGAFF. The CDR3 DNA sequence: TGTGCCACCAGCAGGGGACAGAACTCTGGGGCTTTCTTT.

CDR3 sequence reads: CASSVDYEQYF. CDR3 nucleotides: TGTGCCAGCAGCGTAGATTACGAGCAGTACTTC. The V and J genes are TRBV2 and TRBJ2-7; D is ambiguous. CDR1 is SNHLY, CDR2 FYNNEI, per germline. V lost 6 bases, J lost 4 bases, and 7 bases lay in between. The CDR3 sequence is 11 residues long.

The chain has TRBV2 and TRBJ2-7; no firm D call. Germline V lookup: CDR1 SNHLY, CDR2 FYNNEI. Trimming took off 4 bases at V and 3 bases at J, with 10 bases between the two ends. The CDR3 totals 13 residues. The DNA of the CDR3 is TGTGCCAGCAGTGTTAGTCTCTTCTACGAGCAGTACTTC. Translated, it gives CASSVSLFYEQYF.

V is TRBV11-2 and J is TRBJ1-2; TRBD1 agrees at 7 bases. Germline V gene data show CDR1 as SGHAT and CDR2 as FQNNGV. The V gene end was trimmed by 5 bases and the J gene end by 2 bases; junction bases not matched to a gene: 5. The CDR3 is 14 residues long. The CDR3 loop reads CASSLLTGNYGYTF. DNA of the CDR3: TGTGCCAGCAGCCTCTTGACAGGGAACTATGGCTACACCTTC.

The rearrangement uses TRBV4-1 and TRBJ2-7, with TRBD1 as a possible D gene (5 bases). The germline V gene encodes CDR1 MGHRA and CDR2 YSYEKL. The CDR3 runs 13 residues. Trimming took off 4 bases at V and 7 bases at J, with 14 bases between the two ends. The CDR3 DNA is TGCGCCAGCAGCCTACAGGACGGCAGGGAGCAGTACTTC. This translates into CASSLQDGREQYF.

V gene TRBV4-1 combines with J gene TRBJ2-7; 10 positions agree with TRBD2. In germline, CDR1 is MGHRA, CDR2 YSYEKL. This CDR3 contains 15 residues. The J segment lost 4 bases and the V segment lost 6 bases, leaving 9 bases of the junction unmatched. The CDR3 DNA is TGCGCCAGCAGGTCCAGACTAGCGGGTAGATACGAGCAGTACTTC. This sequence encodes CASRSRLAGRYEQYF.

The CDR3 loop reads CASSFGGGTEAFF. The CDR3 DNA reads as TGTGCCAGTAGCTTCGGGGGGGGCACTGAAGCTTTCTTT. The rearrangement joins TRBV19 to TRBJ1-1; D may be TRBD1 (5 bases). Looked up from germline, CDR1 is LNHDA and CDR2 is SQIVND (reference sequence). This CDR3 comprises 13 residues. V was cut by 6 bases and J by 4 bases, with 12 bases left in between.

The chain employs TRBV28 and TRBJ2-1; TRBD2 matches 10 bases. The CDR3 runs 15 residues. V shed 4 bases, J shed 7 bases, and the junction held 7 bases outside the gene matches. Germline CDR1 is MDHEN and CDR2 is SYDVKM. The CDR3, as DNA: TGTGCCAGCAGTTGGCTAGCGGGAGAGGGTAATGAGCAGTTCTTC. This translates into CASSWLAGEGNEQFF.

This chain connects TRBV6-5 to TRBJ2-2, with D hard to call. Germline V gene sequence: CDR1 MNHEY, CDR2 SVGAGI. CDR3 length: 12 amino acids. Trimming shortened V by 5 bases and J by 4 bases, and 5 bases separated the two germline ends. CDR3: CASSSTTGELFF. CDR3 coding DNA: TGTGCCAGCAGTAGCACCACCGGGGAGCTGTTTTTT.

The rearrangement links TRBV30 to TRBJ2-3; 12 bases agree with TRBD2. CDR3 size: 20 residues. Germline V lookup: CDR1 GTSNPN, CDR2 SVGIG (reference sequence). With V trimmed by 2 bases and J by 0 bases, 15 bases remained unmatched. The CDR3 DNA reads as TGTGCCTGGAGTCGAGGTGTCCTAGCGGGAGGGCCAACTAGCACAGATACGCAGTATTTT. Amino acids: CAWSRGVLAGGPTSTDTQYF.

V usage is TRBV10-3 and J usage is TRBJ2-7; 10 nucleotides match TRBD1. CDR1 and CDR2 from the germline V gene are ENHRY and SYGVKD. The CDR3 has 15 residues. Unmatched junction bases numbered 10, after V lost 5 bases and J lost 6 bases. CDR3 sequence reads: CAISTTGTGVIEQYF. The CDR3 nucleotides read TGTGCCATCAGTACCACCGGGACAGGGGTCATCGAGCAGTACTTC.

This clone has just one count. The genes are TRBV6-1 and TRBJ2-3, with TRBD2 matching over 9 bases. CDR1 and CDR2 from the germline V gene are MNHNS and SASEGT. V was clipped by 6 bases and J by 4 bases; unmatched bases: 5. This CDR3 is 14 amino acids long. For the CDR3, the DNA is TGTGCCAGCAGGATAGCGGGAGAGTCAGATACGCAGTATTTT. This gives the protein CASRIAGESDTQYF.

V and J are TRBV9 and TRBJ2-2, with D unclear. The CDR3 covers 14 residues. Trimming shortened V by 2 bases and J by 1 base, and 6 bases separated the two germline ends. Germline V gene data show CDR1 as SGDLS and CDR2 as YYNGEE. CDR3 sequence reads: CASSVFMNTGELFF. CDR3 nucleotide sequence: TGTGCCAGCAGCGTTTTCATGAACACCGGGGAGCTGTTTTTT.

The chain couples TRBV7-2 to TRBJ2-3, with a tentative D call TRBD2 (6 bases). This CDR3 has 16 residues. Trimming pared 2 bases from V and 0 bases from J, leaving 12 bases between. Germline assignment: CDR1 SGHTA and CDR2 FQGNSA. CDR3 nucleotide sequence: TGTGCCAGCAGCTTATTGGCGGGAACTAGCACAGATACGCAGTATTTT. Translated: CASSLLAGTSTDTQYF.